This record concerns one T cell receptor (beta chain) sequence. Its antigen is undetermined. These data belong to a study of T cells in Graves' hyperthyroidism and ophthalmopathy. Germline V gives CDR1 DFQATT, CDR2 SNEGSKA (reference sequence). Trimming shortened V by 0 bases and J by 3 bases, and 8 bases separated the two germline ends. The CDR3 has 13 residues. The investigators amplified TCR beta CDR3 regions from RNA transcripts. In the first-round RT-PCR of the TCR CDR3, the HTBI primer set was used. Each CDR3 protein gets one entry after TCRdb re-called the multiplex PCR reads with MiXCR. This sample has 600,000 to 700,000 distinct CDR3 sequences, with less than 45% found just once. Lactation, pregnancy, other autoimmune disease or uncontrolled infection excluded patients. Notes on the study in general: Median prediction lead before ophthalmopathy onset was about 6.5 months with the model. Among clonotypes expanded in thyroid above 0.001, most were also found in blood. Ophthalmopathy cases were set apart from stable hyperthyroidism by a 13 V-J model.

Material for sequencing was peripheral blood or thyroid tissue (not recorded which). This receptor was obtained from an adult man with Graves' disease, either hyperthyroidism or ophthalmopathy (not recorded which). The V and J genes are TRBV20-1 and TRBJ1-2, with no clear D. CDR3 region: CSARDRSDYGYTF. The CDR3 DNA follows: TGCAGTGCTAGAGACAGATCTGACTATGGCTACACCTTC.